This T cell receptor beta chain was found in a study of T cell responses to AZD1222 COVID-19 vaccine. The study, taken as a whole, reports: Baseline testing showed seropositivity in only a handful of AZD1222 recipients.

There are a few counts of this clone. Its specificity is unknown. Between the trimmed V and J ends, which lost 1 base and 2 bases, there was a span of 17 bases. Germline CDR1 reads MNHEY; CDR2 reads SMNVEV (reference sequence). The CDR3 spans 18 residues. The data were produced by immunoSEQ multiplex PCR, yet TCRdb's version contains in-frame clones alone and is incomplete. The sample records about 100,000 clones, 92% being singletons. Sequences were derived from peripheral blood, sampled on day 0 of AZD1222 vaccination. The sequence was obtained from an adult in good health. The J gene is TRBJ2-2, the V gene TRBV27; D is tentatively TRBD1 or TRBD2 (5 bases each). CDR3 DNA sequence: TGTGCCAGCAGTTTATTTAGTTTGGTGGGACCAAACACCGGGGAGCTGTTTTTT. As protein: CASSLFSLVGPNTGELFF.